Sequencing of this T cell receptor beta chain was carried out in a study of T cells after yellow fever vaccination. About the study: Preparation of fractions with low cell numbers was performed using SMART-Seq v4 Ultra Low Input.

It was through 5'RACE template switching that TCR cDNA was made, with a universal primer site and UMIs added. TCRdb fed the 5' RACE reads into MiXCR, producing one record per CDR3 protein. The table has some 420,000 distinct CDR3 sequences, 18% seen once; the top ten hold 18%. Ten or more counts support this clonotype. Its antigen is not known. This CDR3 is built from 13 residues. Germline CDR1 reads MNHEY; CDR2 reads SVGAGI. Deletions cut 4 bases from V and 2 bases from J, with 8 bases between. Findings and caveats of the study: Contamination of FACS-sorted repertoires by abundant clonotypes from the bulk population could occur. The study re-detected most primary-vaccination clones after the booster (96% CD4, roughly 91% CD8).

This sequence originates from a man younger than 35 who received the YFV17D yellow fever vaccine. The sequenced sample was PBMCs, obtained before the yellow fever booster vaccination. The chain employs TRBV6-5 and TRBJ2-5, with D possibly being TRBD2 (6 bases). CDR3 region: CASSWDFQETQYF. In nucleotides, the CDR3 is TGTGCCAGCAGTTGGGACTTTCAAGAGACCCAGTACTTC.